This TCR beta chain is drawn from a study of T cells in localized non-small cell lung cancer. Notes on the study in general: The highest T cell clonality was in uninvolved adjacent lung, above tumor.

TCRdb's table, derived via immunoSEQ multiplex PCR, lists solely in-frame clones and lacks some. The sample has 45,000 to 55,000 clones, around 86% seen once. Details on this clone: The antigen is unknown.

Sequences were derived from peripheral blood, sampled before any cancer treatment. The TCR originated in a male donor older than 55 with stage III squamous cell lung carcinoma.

The CDR3 DNA is TGTGCCAGCAGGGCTCACACCGGGACAACTTACACTGAAGCTTTCTTT. Its translation: CASRAHTGTTYTEAFF. The chain joins TRBV13 to TRBJ1-1; D possibly corresponds to TRBD1 (6 bases). The CDR3 runs 16 residues. Per the germline V gene, CDR1 is PRHDT and CDR2 is FYEKMQ (reference sequence). Trimming removed 6 bases at V and 3 bases at J, with 20 bases between.